This T cell receptor beta chain stems from a study of blood T cell repertoires in COVID-19. Clones were sequenced by immunoSEQ multiplex PCR, and TCRdb holds only the in-frame ones, with some missing. The data show 200,000 to 250,000 clones, 70% to 90% seen once. The table lists this clone with a count of one. The sample contains more than one DNA sequence encoding this CDR3. With 3 bases removed from V and 0 bases from J, the gap between germline ends came to 5 bases. Looked up from germline, CDR1 is LNHDA and CDR2 is SQIVND (reference sequence). The CDR3 is made up of 13 amino acids. The chain joins TRBV19 to TRBJ1-1; D gene ambiguous. This clonotype was obtained from a man in his fifties or sixties who had recovered from COVID-19. The sample comprised peripheral blood. This CDR3 is CASSISVNTEAFF. The DNA for the CDR3 is TGTGCCAGTAGTATTTCTGTGAACACTGAAGCTTTCTTT.